The 27 T cell receptor beta chains presented below share a single source sample, sequenced in a study of beta chain features in type 1 diabetes. Reverse transcription of all isolated RNA meant that expressed TCRB transcripts were sequenced. This table comes from immunoSEQ multiplex PCR, and its TCRdb copy is limited to in-frame clones, with some not included. The data contain about 200,000 clones, 9.5% to 13% of them singletons. The sequenced material came from central memory CD4+ T cells from blood. The receptors were gathered from a man younger than 35 in good health.

This clone showed up just a few times. This chain joins TRBV6-1 and TRBJ2-5; D is unresolved. Trimming took off 8 bases at V and 4 bases at J, with 8 bases between the two ends. The germline gives CDR1 MNHNS, CDR2 SASEGT. The CDR3 runs 11 residues. This CDR3 reads CASGFIETQYF. The CDR3 DNA reads as TGTGCCAGCGGTTTCATAGAGACCCAGTACTTC.

The CDR3 sequence: CASYSVTSDYYEQYF. In nucleotides, the CDR3 is TGTGCCAGCTATTCCGTGACTAGCGACTACTACGAGCAGTACTTC. The V gene is TRBV28, the J gene TRBJ2-7; 8 bases are a match to TRBD2. The CDR3 sequence is 15 residues long. J was trimmed by 3 bases and V by 8 bases; bases with no gene match: 12. Germline loops: CDR1 MDHEN, CDR2 SYDVKM.

This sequence joins TRBV19 and TRBJ2-7; 7 bases are a match to TRBD1. Looked up from germline, CDR1 is LNHDA and CDR2 is SQIVND (reference sequence). This CDR3 has 13 amino acids. V was pared by 6 bases and J by 2 bases, with 4 bases of the junction left unmatched. CDR3 sequence: CASRSTGTYEQYF. DNA of the CDR3: TGTGCCAGTAGATCGACAGGGACCTACGAGCAGTACTTC.

The chain couples TRBV10-3 to TRBJ2-7; 12 bases map to TRBD2. V shed 4 bases, J shed 0 bases, and the junction held 7 bases outside the gene matches. CDR1 is ENHRY, CDR2 SYGVKD, per germline. The CDR3 sequence is 17 residues long. The CDR3 coding sequence is TGTGCCATCAGTGTCGCTAGCGGGAGGGCCCACTCCTACGAGCAGTACTTC. It is translated as CAISVASGRAHSYEQYF.

This clone was found a few times. This rearrangement joins TRBV10-3 to TRBJ2-1; D is undetermined. This CDR3 region has 14 residues. V was trimmed by 7 bases and J by 0 bases, leaving 10 bases between them. Germline V lookup: CDR1 ENHRY, CDR2 SYGVKD. CDR3 bases: TGTGCCATCAACGATCCCAGCTCCTACAATGAGCAGTTCTTC. Translated, it gives CAINDPSSYNEQFF.

This clone was seen only a few times. The chain links TRBV7-3 to TRBJ1-5; 7 positions agree with TRBD1. The CDR3 consists of 17 residues. Germline values: CDR1 SGHTA, CDR2 FQGTGA. V dropped 6 bases and J dropped 0; count of bases not matched to a gene: 11. Here the CDR3 reads CASRHGGQPDSNQPQHF. The CDR3 DNA reads TGTGCCAGCAGGCACGGGGGACAGCCCGATAGCAATCAGCCCCAGCATTTT.

This chain links TRBV11-1 with TRBJ2-3, with TRBD1 matching 10 bases. CDR3 length: 15 amino acids. V gave up 3 bases and J gave up 5 bases; unmatched junction bases: 5. CDR1 SGHAT and CDR2 FQDESV come from the germline V gene (reference sequence). Here the CDR3 DNA reads TGTGCCAGCAGCTTGCCCGGGACAGGGGAAGATACGCAGTATTTT. It encodes CASSLPGTGEDTQYF.

This clone came up a few times. The rearrangement uses TRBV6-5 and TRBJ2-1; 8 bases map to TRBD1. CDR1 and CDR2 (germline): MNHEY, SVGAGI. V dropped 4 bases and J dropped 3; count of bases not matched to a gene: 5. CDR3 size: 15 residues. The CDR3, as DNA: TGTGCCAGCAGTTCCACCGACAGGGGCTACAATGAGCAGTTCTTC. Translated, it gives CASSSTDRGYNEQFF.

This clone was seen at least ten times. This rearrangement joins TRBV27 to TRBJ2-7; unclear D gene. Germline CDR1 and CDR2: MNHEY and SMNVEV (reference sequence). V was trimmed by 4 bases and J by 1 base, leaving 8 bases between them. The CDR3 totals 13 residues. The CDR3 DNA follows: TGTGCCAGCAGTTCCTGGAAATCCTACGAGCAGTACTTC. Amino acids: CASSSWKSYEQYF.

The V call is TRBV30, the J call TRBJ2-1, with 7 bases aligning to TRBD2. Germline V lookup: CDR1 GTSNPN, CDR2 SVGIG (reference sequence). This CDR3 comprises 15 residues. V shed 2 bases and J 4 bases; nucleotides not matched to a gene: 8. In DNA, the CDR3 is TGTGCCTGGAGTCCGCGGGAGAGGTTTTACAATGAGCAGTTCTTC. It yields the protein CAWSPRERFYNEQFF.

V usage is TRBV30 and J usage is TRBJ1-3, with D perhaps matching TRBD1 (6 bases). The CDR3 spans 13 residues. Trimming took 0 bases from V and 4 from J, leaving 7 bases between them. Germline V gives CDR1 GTSNPN, CDR2 SVGIG (reference sequence). This CDR3 reads CAWSVQGGNTIYF. DNA for the CDR3: TGTGCCTGGAGTGTCCAGGGGGGAAACACCATATATTTT.

In this sample, this clone turned up a few times. V gene TRBV30 combines with J gene TRBJ2-1, with TRBD2 as a possible D gene (7 bases). The germline CDR1 and CDR2 sequences are GTSNPN and SVGIG (reference sequence). The CDR3 is 14 amino acids. The germline V and J ends were trimmed by 5 bases and 7 bases, with 18 bases remaining between them. The DNA for the CDR3 is TGTGCCTGGTCTAGGGGGGGAGGGCGGAATGAGCAGTTCTTC. Residues: CAWSRGGGRNEQFF.

V usage is TRBV5-1 and J usage is TRBJ2-3, with 7 bases identical to TRBD1. This CDR3 is 14 amino acids long. V was clipped by 4 bases and J by 2 bases; unmatched bases: 4. The V gene's germline CDR1 is SGHRS and CDR2 YFSETQ. CDR3 DNA: TGCGCCAGCAGCCCACAGGGGAACACAGATACGCAGTATTTT. This sequence encodes CASSPQGNTDTQYF.

In this sample, this clone turned up a few times. The gene calls are TRBV2 and TRBJ1-4; 10 nucleotides agree with TRBD1. Trimming took 6 bases from V and 5 from J; bases not matched to a gene: 9. CDR1 is SNHLY, CDR2 FYNNEI, per germline. The CDR3 totals 16 residues. This CDR3 is CASRGDRGPGNEKLFF. CDR3 DNA sequence: TGTGCCAGCAGGGGGGACAGGGGCCCGGGAAATGAAAAACTGTTTTTT.

CDR3 DNA: TGTGCCAGCAGCGTGGACGGAGGCGCTGGGGCCAACGTCCTGACTTTC. Protein sequence: CASSVDGGAGANVLTF. V is TRBV5-4 and J is TRBJ2-6; perhaps TRBD2 as D (5 bases). The CDR3 spans 16 residues. V was shortened by 4 bases and J by 2 bases, with 13 bases between the two germline ends. Per the germline V gene, CDR1 is SGHNT and CDR2 is YYREEE (reference sequence).

This clone occurred a few times. This chain joins TRBV30 and TRBJ2-1; no clear D gene. Germline CDR1 reads GTSNPN; CDR2 reads SVGIG (reference sequence). The CDR3 length is 11 residues. Trimming pared 6 bases from V and 6 bases from J, leaving 9 bases between. The CDR3 here is CACERFNEQFF. For the CDR3, the DNA is TGTGCCTGCGAACGTTTCAATGAGCAGTTCTTC.

This clone was counted between two and nine times. The chain carries TRBV29-1 and TRBJ2-5; D call uncertain. The CDR3 extends over 11 amino acids. The germline V gene encodes CDR1 SQVTM and CDR2 ANQGSEA. V lost 1 base to trimming and J lost 5 bases, with 5 bases between them. In DNA, the CDR3 is TGCAGCGTTGAAGTCCGGGAGACCCAGTACTTC. It encodes CSVEVRETQYF.

This clone has only a few counts. The chain couples TRBV4-2 to TRBJ2-1, with TRBD1 identical over 7 bases. There are 17 residues in the CDR3. With 1 base clipped from V and 0 bases from J, the junction kept 6 bases outside the gene matches. The germline gives CDR1 LGHNA, CDR2 YNFKEQ. CDR3 in amino acids: CASSQVGTASSYNEQFF. In nucleotides, the CDR3 is TGTGCCAGCAGCCAAGTGGGGACAGCGAGCTCCTACAATGAGCAGTTCTTC.

This clone was observed a few times. CDR3 region: CASSMWTSASQFF. DNA for the CDR3: TGTGCCAGTAGTATGTGGACTAGCGCCTCTCAGTTCTTC. The chain has TRBV19 and TRBJ2-1; the match to TRBD2 covers 9 bases. The J segment lost 13 bases and the V segment lost 3 bases, leaving 7 bases of the junction unmatched. Germline lookup yields CDR1 LNHDA and CDR2 SQIVND (reference sequence). There are 13 residues in the CDR3.

V and J are TRBV7-9 and TRBJ2-7, with TRBD1 matching 7 bases. Germline loops: CDR1 SEHNR, CDR2 FQNEAQ (reference sequence). V shed 7 bases and J 0 bases; nucleotides not matched to a gene: 6. The CDR3 has 14 residues. In nucleotides, the CDR3 is TGTGCCAGCATAGGCAGGGGGAGCTCCTACGAGCAGTACTTC. Encoded protein: CASIGRGSSYEQYF.

The chain has TRBV28 and TRBJ2-7; D may match TRBD1 or TRBD2 (5 bases each). Germline V gene lookup returns CDR1 MDHEN and CDR2 SYDVKM. The CDR3 totals 15 residues. Trimming removed 6 bases from V and 1 base from J, with 16 bases in between. CDR3 nucleotide sequence: TGTGCCAGCAGACTGGGACGGAGGTATTCCTACGAGCAGTACTTC. Residues: CASRLGRRYSYEQYF.

This clone has at least ten counts. The chain employs TRBV27 and TRBJ1-2, with 7 positions matching TRBD1. This CDR3 region has 15 residues. The ends lost 3 bases at V and 7 bases at J; junction bases unmatched: 11. Germline V gives CDR1 MNHEY, CDR2 SMNVEV (reference sequence). DNA for the CDR3: TGTGCCAGCAGTTTGGAGACAGGGAGTGGTAGTGGCTACACCTTC. Encoded protein: CASSLETGSGSGYTF.

The genes are TRBV18 and TRBJ2-1; D not certain. Trimming left V 2 bases short and J 8 bases short, with 16 bases between. This CDR3 spans 15 amino acids. Per the germline V gene, CDR1 is KGHSH and CDR2 is LQKENI. The CDR3 DNA sequence: TGTGCCAGCTCACCATCGGCGGCTTTTCTCGATGAGCAGTTCTTC. Translating it yields CASSPSAAFLDEQFF.

The chain recombines TRBV2 with TRBJ2-5, with D perhaps TRBD1 (6 bases). Germline CDR1 SNHLY, CDR2 FYNNEI. V was clipped by 6 bases and J by 10 bases, with 21 bases between them. The CDR3 is 14 residues long. The CDR3 loop is CASRDSYTDSRQYF. As DNA, the CDR3 is TGTGCCAGCAGGGATAGTTACACGGACAGTCGCCAGTACTTC.

This clone has only a few counts. The J gene is TRBJ1-2, the V gene TRBV6-1; TRBD1 is a possible D gene (5 bases). The length of the CDR3 is 13 residues. V gave up 7 bases and J gave up 3 bases, with 12 bases separating them. Per the germline V gene, CDR1 is MNHNS and CDR2 is SASEGT. CDR3 region: CASKPGMDYGYTF. The CDR3 DNA sequence: TGTGCCAGCAAGCCAGGGATGGACTATGGCTACACCTTC.

This clone showed up just a few times. This rearrangement joins TRBV7-9 to TRBJ2-5, with D possibly matching TRBD2 (6 bases). CDR1 and CDR2 (germline): SEHNR, FQNEAQ (reference sequence). Trimming cost V 5 bases and J 4 bases, with 11 bases left between them. This CDR3 has 13 residues. CDR3 sequence (DNA): TGTGCCAGCAGCATGCGGAGGGTAGAGACCCAGTACTTC. Translating gives CASSMRRVETQYF.

This CDR3 reads CAISAGTGRNTEAFF. The CDR3 bases are TGTGCCATCAGTGCTGGGACGGGGAGGAACACTGAAGCTTTCTTT. The rearrangement uses TRBV10-3 and TRBJ1-1, with TRBD1 as a possible D gene (5 bases). The CDR3 runs 15 residues. Germline loops: CDR1 ENHRY, CDR2 SYGVKD. The V and J ends lost 4 bases and 1 base respectively, with 13 bases between them.